Below are 5 T cell receptor beta chains sequenced from a single sample in a study of early T cells in non-severe SARS-CoV-2 infection (dated by TCRdb to the early 2020s). The library was generated by 5' RACE. The instrument given in TCRdb is NextSeq 500. In TCRdb, the public reads were trimmed at Q25 with fastp and aligned with MiXCR, with productive beta chains retained. Every distinct CDR3 protein forms one entry, paired with its most common genes and DNA. In this sample the table shows tens of thousands of distinct CDR3 sequences, around 12% of which occur a single time. The ten largest clones capture 4.8% of the sample. Sequences were obtained from whole blood. Source of these receptors: an adult who was a healthcare worker with PCR-confirmed SARS-CoV-2 infection or an uninfected control (not recorded which).

This clonotype has at least ten counts. The chain links TRBV14 to TRBJ2-5; no clear D gene. The V gene's germline CDR1 is SGHDN and CDR2 FVKESK. CDR3 length: 13 amino acids. Trimming removed 3 bases from V and 2 bases from J, with 7 bases in between. This CDR3 reads CASSQAPQETQYF. CDR3 sequence (DNA): TGTGCCAGCAGCCAGGCACCGCAAGAGACCCAGTACTTC.

This clonotype was counted a few times. This chain joins TRBV29-1 and TRBJ2-3, with 8 bases identical to TRBD2. V lost 4 bases to trimming and J lost 1 base; unmatched junction nucleotides: 10. The CDR3 contains 16 residues. Germline-derived CDR1 and CDR2 are SQVTM and ANQGSEA. This chain's CDR3 is CSVGTSMGLGTDTQYF. CDR3 in DNA: TGCAGCGTTGGAACTTCAATGGGACTAGGCACAGATACGCAGTATTTT.

This clonotype has a handful of counts. The gene calls are TRBV6-2 or TRBV6-3 and TRBJ1-5; TRBD1 might be the D (6 bases). V lost 6 bases and J 6 bases, leaving 12 bases between the germline ends. The CDR3 consists of 13 residues. The germline V gene has CDR1 MNHEY and CDR2 SVGEGT. CDR3 protein: CASRTRGGQPQHF. CDR3 nucleotide sequence: TGTGCCAGCAGAACCAGGGGAGGTCAGCCCCAGCATTTT.

The rearrangement links TRBV3-1 to TRBJ2-7; 14 bases map to TRBD2. Germline loops: CDR1 LGHDT, CDR2 YNNKEL (reference sequence). V dropped 4 bases and J dropped 1; count of bases not matched to a gene: 6. The CDR3 has 17 residues. This CDR3 reads CASSRGTSGRGSYEQYF. The CDR3 DNA reads as TGTGCCAGCAGCCGTGGGACTAGCGGGAGAGGGTCCTACGAGCAGTACTTC.

This clonotype came up many times. This chain connects TRBV28 to TRBJ2-7; no definite D call. Germline CDR1 and CDR2: MDHEN and SYDVKM. This CDR3 has 12 residues. Trimming stripped 2 bases from V and 3 bases from J, with 5 bases between. CDR3 in amino acids: CASSLGGYEQYF. DNA for the CDR3: TGTGCCAGCAGTTTAGGCGGCTACGAGCAGTACTTC.